The 21 T cell receptor beta chains reported below all come from one sample, sequenced in a study of CD8+CD57+ T cells in acquired aplastic anemia (dated by TCRdb to 2016 to 2019). The sequencer listed for this sample is Illumina HiSeq 2000. Genomic DNA was used as template for profiling of TCR beta VDJ combinations and CDR3 sequences. The public sequencing data were trimmed at Q25 with fastp and processed into clonotypes with MiXCR by TCRdb, which kept only in-frame beta chains. Identical CDR3 protein sequences are pooled into one entry, listed with their most common genes and DNA. For this sample the table gives around 220,000 distinct CDR3 sequences, of which 40% to 60% were detected only once. 15% to 20% of the sample goes to the ten largest clones. The patients picked for sequencing were ones in whom flow cytometry had shown an expansion of CD8+CD57+ cells. Material for sequencing was sorted CD4+, CD8+, or CD8+CD57+ T cells (not recorded which) from PBMCs. The receptor set was obtained from a human donor with aplastic anemia.

The chain is built from TRBV2 and TRBJ1-6; tentative D call: TRBD1 (5 bases). The germline V gene has CDR1 SNHLY and CDR2 FYNNEI. The CDR3 sequence is 15 residues long. V lost 7 bases, J lost 9 bases, and 19 bases lay in between. In DNA form, the CDR3 reads TGTGCCAGCACCGCGGACATGGGGAGAAGTTCACCCCTCCACTTT. This gives the protein CASTADMGRSSPLHF.

This clonotype was detected ten times or more. V usage is TRBV5-1 and J usage is TRBJ1-4; D is undetermined. V lost 4 bases and J lost 4, with 8 bases in between. This CDR3 has 13 amino acids. The V gene's germline CDR1 is SGHRS and CDR2 YFSETQ. The DNA for the CDR3 is TGCGCCAGCAGCCGGGAAGTTAATGAAAAACTGTTTTTT. Protein: CASSREVNEKLFF.

The gene calls are TRBV27 and TRBJ2-5; 7 positions match TRBD1. Looked up from germline, CDR1 is MNHEY and CDR2 is SMNVEV (reference sequence). The CDR3 is 12 amino acids. The V segment lost 6 bases and the J segment 6 bases; nucleotides outside the gene matches: 4. CDR3 DNA sequence: TGTGCCAGCAGCCCTAGGGGGCAGACCCAGTACTTC. Encoded protein: CASSPRGQTQYF.

The chain carries TRBV29-1 and TRBJ2-3; D call uncertain. Between the trimmed V and J ends, which lost 4 bases and 5 bases, there was a span of 4 bases. The CDR3 loop spans 10 amino acids. Germline lookup yields CDR1 SQVTM and CDR2 ANQGSEA. As DNA, the CDR3 is TGCAGCGTTGGGGAAGATACGCAGTATTTT. Translated, it gives CSVGEDTQYF.

This clonotype was recorded a few times. This rearrangement joins TRBV20-1 to TRBJ2-3; the match to TRBD2 covers 14 bases. The CDR3 runs to 17 residues. Germline CDR1 DFQATT, CDR2 SNEGSKA (reference sequence). J gave up 0 bases and V 7 bases, and 9 bases lay outside the gene matches. CDR3 sequence (DNA): TGCAGTGGATCAGATTGGACTAGCGGGGGGAGCACAGATACGCAGTATTTT. As protein: CSGSDWTSGGSTDTQYF.

This clonotype appeared a single time. CDR3 loop: CASSAAASHLSTDTQYF. The CDR3 DNA reads as TGTGCCAGTAGTGCGGCGGCGAGCCATCTTAGCACAGATACGCAGTATTTT. The chain joins TRBV19 to TRBJ2-3, with D unclear. V was clipped by 5 bases and J by 0 bases, with 18 bases between them. The CDR3 loop spans 17 amino acids. Germline V CDR1 and CDR2: LNHDA, SQIVND (reference sequence).

This chain connects TRBV6-1 to TRBJ2-5; a possible D gene is TRBD2 (7 bases). The end of the DNA fits TRBJ2-7 better, so the J call may be wrong. This CDR3 has 15 residues. Looked up from germline, CDR1 is MNHNS and CDR2 is SASEGT. Here the CDR3 DNA reads TGTGCCAGCAGTTACTGGGGGGGGCCCCGCTACGAGCAGTACTTC. Protein sequence: CASSYWGGPRYEQYF.

This clonotype was seen repeatedly, ten times or more. V usage is TRBV9 and J usage is TRBJ1-5; no reliable D call. Germline values: CDR1 SGDLS, CDR2 YYNGEE. The germline V and J ends were trimmed by 4 bases and 6 bases, with 14 bases remaining between them. The CDR3 runs to 14 residues. This chain's CDR3 is CASSPPGSGQPQHF. Here the CDR3 DNA reads TGTGCCAGCAGCCCGCCGGGGAGCGGTCAGCCCCAGCATTTT.

This clonotype showed up many times. V is TRBV20-1 and J is TRBJ1-2; tentative D call: TRBD1 (5 bases). This CDR3 is built from 14 residues. Trimming cost V 5 bases and J 3 bases, with 16 bases left between them. The germline CDR1 and CDR2 sequences are DFQATT and SNEGSKA (reference sequence). CDR3 sequence (DNA): TGCAGTGCTTTTGGGACTTTTGGCTACTATGGCTACACCTTC. Translated, it gives CSAFGTFGYYGYTF.

This chain links TRBV29-1 with TRBJ1-1; D might be TRBD1 (6 bases). The CDR3 consists of 12 residues. CDR1 and CDR2 from the germline V gene are SQVTM and ANQGSEA. Trimming shortened V by 5 bases and J by 3 bases, and 10 bases separated the two germline ends. The CDR3 nucleotides read TGCAGCGTTAAGGAGGGGGACACTGAAGCTTTCTTT. Translating it yields CSVKEGDTEAFF.

This clonotype was picked up many times. This chain connects TRBV12-3 or TRBV12-4 to TRBJ2-7, with 9 bases matching TRBD1. The V gene end was trimmed by 7 bases and the J gene end by 1 base; junction bases not matched to a gene: 5. The CDR3 extends over 14 amino acids. The CDR3 protein is CASTSGTGSYEQYF. The CDR3 DNA reads as TGTGCCAGCACCTCCGGGACAGGGTCCTACGAGCAGTACTTC.

This clonotype was detected ten times or more. The chain recombines TRBV15 with TRBJ1-6; 7 nucleotides align to TRBD1. The V segment lost 1 base and the J segment 10 bases; nucleotides outside the gene matches: 4. The CDR3 runs 14 residues. The germline CDR1 and CDR2 sequences are LNHNV and YYDKDF (reference sequence). The CDR3 loop is CATSRGDRESPLHF. CDR3 sequence (DNA): TGTGCCACCAGCAGAGGTGACAGGGAATCACCCCTCCACTTT.

V and J are TRBV7-9 and TRBJ1-2; D is ambiguous. This CDR3 comprises 20 residues. Germline CDR1 is SEHNR and CDR2 is FQNEAQ (reference sequence). Trimming left V 5 bases short and J 0 bases short, with 28 bases between. CDR3 coding DNA: TGTGCCAGCAGCCGTCCGGGTTCCGAGCAGGCTTCAAGAGCTAACTATGGCTACACCTTC. The encoded protein is CASSRPGSEQASRANYGYTF.

The V and J genes are TRBV20-1 and TRBJ2-7; a weak D match, TRBD2 (6 bases). From germline, CDR1 is DFQATT and CDR2 SNEGSKA (reference sequence). Between the trimmed V and J ends, which lost 7 bases and 2 bases, there was a span of 21 bases. This CDR3 has 15 amino acids. CDR3 amino acids: CSGAVAVAGTYEQYF. CDR3 bases: TGCAGTGGGGCGGTTGCAGTTGCGGGGACCTACGAGCAGTACTTC.

A remark on this clonotype: It is likely a read error, because the conserved phenylalanine at the end of the CDR3 is missing. Because the CDR3's place on the DNA is in doubt, the DNA is left out and the CDR3 is given as listed by TCRdb. This sequence joins TRBV2 and TRBJ2-7; the listed D gene, TRBD1, was not tested against the DNA. Germline CDR1 SNHLY, CDR2 FYNNEI. The CDR3 is 15 residues long, counting both termini. The CDR3 spells CASSEQGSSSYELYS.

The chain carries TRBV25-1 and TRBJ1-4; D may be TRBD1 (5 bases). Germline CDR1 MGHDK, CDR2 SYGVNS. V lost 3 bases and J lost 10, with 15 bases in between. The length of the CDR3 is 14 residues. The CDR3 DNA reads as TGTGCCAGCAGTGATGGTCAGGGAAAAGGAAAACTGTTTTTT. Encoded protein: CASSDGQGKGKLFF. The full variable domain, with the rest looked up from reference TRBV25-1 and TRBJ1-4, is EADIYQTPRYLVIGTGKKITLECSQTMGHDKMYWYQQDPGMELHLIHYSYGVNSTEKGDLSSESTVSRIRTEHFPLTLESARPSHTSQYLCASSDGQGKGKLFFGSGTQLSVL.

In its sample, this clonotype was seen many times. The genes are TRBV25-1 and TRBJ1-4; TRBD1 matches at 7 bases. The trim removed 1 base at V and 3 bases at J, leaving 2 bases unmatched. Germline assignment: CDR1 MGHDK and CDR2 SYGVNS. The CDR3 has 15 residues. In DNA, the CDR3 is TGTGCCAGCAGTGAATCGGGACAGCCTAATGAAAAACTGTTTTTT. Residues: CASSESGQPNEKLFF.

V gene TRBV20-1 combines with J gene TRBJ2-4; D may be TRBD2 (6 bases). V was trimmed by 0 bases and J by 9 bases, leaving 9 bases between them. The CDR3 consists of 12 residues. The germline V gene has CDR1 DFQATT and CDR2 SNEGSKA (reference sequence). CDR3 nucleotide sequence: TGCAGTGCTAGAGATGTGGGAGGCATTCAGTACTTC. It yields the protein CSARDVGGIQYF.

The chain recombines TRBV6-2 or TRBV6-3 with TRBJ2-5; D is possibly TRBD2 (5 bases). V lost 5 bases and J 1 base, leaving 8 bases between the germline ends. Germline CDR1 and CDR2: MNHEY and SVGEGT. This CDR3 comprises 13 residues. The CDR3 coding sequence is TGTGCCAGCAGTCCGGACTTCCAAGAGACCCAGTACTTC. Translating gives CASSPDFQETQYF.

Turning to this clonotype: The junction and the germline gene differ at one end; a read error may be behind it. V is TRBV19 and J is TRBJ2-7, with D possibly matching TRBD2 (5 bases). CDR3 length: 16 amino acids. Germline CDR1 is LNHDA and CDR2 is SQIVND (reference sequence). The CDR3 coding sequence is TGTGCCAGTAGTATATCGGTCGACGGGGATTCCTACGGGCAGTACTTC. It yields the protein CASSISVDGDSYGQYF.

This clonotype was counted at least ten times. The chain uses TRBV20-1 and TRBJ1-5, with a weak D call TRBD1 (5 bases). The CDR3 runs 15 residues. Germline V gives CDR1 DFQATT, CDR2 SNEGSKA (reference sequence). V was cut by 5 bases and J by 3 bases, with 17 bases left in between. The CDR3 loop is CSAWGGPSNNQPQHF. Here the CDR3 DNA reads TGCAGTGCTTGGGGGGGACCGAGTAACAATCAGCCCCAGCATTTT.